Each of the 28 T cell receptor beta chains below was sequenced from the same sample in a study of blood T cell repertoires in COVID-19. This table comes from immunoSEQ multiplex PCR, and its TCRdb copy is limited to in-frame clones, with some not included. Here the sample spans more than 300,000 clones, 89% being singletons. Material: peripheral blood. The receptors here all came from a woman aged 25 to 39 with COVID-19, enrolled during active disease.

This chain uses TRBV27 with TRBJ1-4; tentative D call: TRBD1 (5 bases). Between the trimmed V and J ends, which lost 4 bases and 8 bases, there was a span of 11 bases. The CDR3 sequence is 13 residues long. The germline V gene encodes CDR1 MNHEY and CDR2 SMNVEV (reference sequence). For the CDR3, the DNA is TGTGCCAGCAGTTCTTACGACAGCGAAAAACTGTTTTTT. It is translated as CASSSYDSEKLFF.

The V gene is TRBV5-1, the J gene TRBJ2-3, with D maybe TRBD2 (5 bases). Germline values: CDR1 SGHRS, CDR2 YFSETQ. Deletions cut 3 bases from V and 7 bases from J, with 15 bases between. CDR3 length equals 14 residues. The DNA for the CDR3 is TGCGCCAGCAGCTACCCAAGGAGGAATAATACGCAGTATTTT. Encoded protein: CASSYPRRNNTQYF.

The CDR3 nucleotides read TGTGCCAGCAGCCAAGGATACCGGGAGCGGACCCAGTACTTC. Translation: CASSQGYRERTQYF. The genes are TRBV3-1 (or the pseudogene TRBV3-2) and TRBJ2-5; maybe TRBD2 (6 bases). The CDR3 runs 14 residues. CDR1 and CDR2 (germline): LGHDT, YNNKEL (reference sequence). The ends were cut back, 1 base at V and 7 bases at J, with 13 bases in the middle.

The chain employs TRBV6-5 and TRBJ1-4, with D tentatively TRBD1 (5 bases). CDR1 MNHEY and CDR2 SVGAGI come from the germline V gene. V lost 6 bases, J lost 2 bases, and 10 bases lay in between. The CDR3 length is 14 residues. The CDR3 protein is CASRQVRTNEKLFF. DNA for the CDR3: TGTGCCAGCAGACAGGTTAGGACTAATGAAAAACTGTTTTTT.

The chain combines TRBV18 with TRBJ1-3; possible D gene TRBD1, 5 bases. Germline V CDR1 and CDR2: KGHSH, LQKENI. Trimming cost V 5 bases and J 5 bases, with 19 bases left between them. This CDR3 is built from 16 residues. The CDR3 DNA reads TGTGCCAGCTCATCCACGACGGGGGACCTAAGAAACACCATATATTTT. The encoded protein is CASSSTTGDLRNTIYF. The full variable domain, with the rest looked up from reference TRBV18 and TRBJ1-3, is NAGVMQNPRHLVRRRGQEARLRCSPMKGHSHVYWYRQLPEEGLKFMVYLQKENIIDESGMPKERFSAEFPKEGPSILRIQQVVRGDSAAYFCASSSTTGDLRNTIYFGEGSWLTVV.

The V call is TRBV5-5, the J call TRBJ1-1, with TRBD1 as a possible D gene (5 bases). The V end was cut by 6 bases, the J end by 2 bases, with 11 bases between. CDR3 length: 13 residues. Per germline, CDR1 SGHKS and CDR2 YYEKEE (reference sequence). The CDR3 DNA reads TGTGCCAGCATCCAGGGATACAACACTGAAGCTTTCTTT. It specifies CASIQGYNTEAFF.

The chain carries TRBV4-3 and TRBJ1-2; TRBD1 is a possible D gene (5 bases). This CDR3 has 16 residues. Trimming shortened V by 1 base and J by 0 bases, and 12 bases separated the two germline ends. The germline gives CDR1 LGHNA, CDR2 YSLEER. CDR3 loop: CASSQVLGGPNYGYTF. In DNA, the CDR3 is TGCGCCAGCAGCCAAGTCTTGGGGGGTCCTAACTATGGCTACACCTTC.

This chain connects TRBV19 to TRBJ2-7, with 10 bases matching TRBD2. CDR3 length: 14 amino acids. With V trimmed by 4 bases and J by 0 bases, 0 bases remained unmatched. Germline V gene lookup returns CDR1 LNHDA and CDR2 SQIVND (reference sequence). The CDR3 DNA reads TGTGCCAGTAGTAAGCGGGAGGGCTCCTACGAGCAGTACTTC. Translating it yields CASSKREGSYEQYF.

This clone appeared a single time. V gene TRBV10-2 combines with J gene TRBJ2-5; maybe TRBD1 (6 bases). This CDR3 contains 15 residues. The germline V gene encodes CDR1 WSHSY and CDR2 SAAADI. Trimming shortened V by 1 base and J by 1 base, and 10 bases separated the two germline ends. CDR3 bases: TGCGCCAGCAGTGAGTGGGCAGGGGCCCAAGAGACCCAGTACTTC. As protein: CASSEWAGAQETQYF.

The chain combines TRBV7-9 with TRBJ1-2; D unclear. V dropped 5 bases and J dropped 7 bases, with 11 bases sitting between them. Germline lookup yields CDR1 SEHNR and CDR2 FQNEAQ (reference sequence). There are 12 residues in the CDR3. CDR3 in DNA: TGTGCCAGCAGCCCGACTGGTACTGGCTACACCTTC. Its translation: CASSPTGTGYTF.

This sequence joins TRBV6-5 and TRBJ2-7; tentative D call: TRBD2 (7 bases). Trimming pared 0 bases from V and 0 bases from J, leaving 12 bases between. The CDR3 has 16 amino acids. Germline V lookup: CDR1 MNHEY, CDR2 SVGAGI. The CDR3 nucleotides are TGTGCCAGCAGTTACTCCGACAGGACTAGCTCCTACGAGCAGTACTTC. It encodes CASSYSDRTSSYEQYF.

This chain joins TRBV7-2 and TRBJ1-2; TRBD1 aligns across 7 bases. The germline V gene encodes CDR1 SGHTA and CDR2 FQGNSA. The CDR3 is 15 residues long. V lost 2 bases and J lost 2; bases outside the gene matches: 5. In DNA form, the CDR3 reads TGTGCCAGCAGCTTAACGCCAGGGGGGAACTATGGCTACACCTTC. It is translated as CASSLTPGGNYGYTF.

The chain employs TRBV7-6 and TRBJ2-3; D remains ambiguous. V lost 1 base, J lost 2 bases, and 13 bases lay in between. This CDR3 region has 16 residues. The germline CDR1 and CDR2 sequences are SGHVS and FNYEAQ. DNA of the CDR3: TGTGCCAGCAGCTTAGTGGCACCCCCAAACACAGATACGCAGTATTTT. Its protein product is CASSLVAPPNTDTQYF.

This chain joins TRBV7-9 and TRBJ1-4, with a possible D match to TRBD1 (5 bases). Trimming cost V 4 bases and J 15 bases, with 15 bases left between them. The CDR3 loop spans 12 amino acids. Per the germline V gene, CDR1 is SEHNR and CDR2 is FQNEAQ (reference sequence). The CDR3 spells CASSSGVGGMFF. CDR3 DNA: TGTGCCAGCAGCTCGGGGGTCGGGGGAATGTTTTTT.

This sequence joins TRBV7-9 and TRBJ1-1, with D unresolved. The CDR3 extends over 13 amino acids. The ends were cut back, 1 base at V and 7 bases at J, with 10 bases in the middle. Germline loops: CDR1 SEHNR, CDR2 FQNEAQ (reference sequence). The CDR3 DNA is TGTGCCAGCAGCTTAGGAGGGTTGGGTGAAGCTTTCTTT. Amino acids: CASSLGGLGEAFF.

This clone turned up a few times. The gene calls are TRBV25-1 and TRBJ1-1; TRBD1 might be the D (5 bases). This CDR3 spans 15 amino acids. V lost 1 base to trimming and J lost 1 base, with 10 bases between them. CDR1 is MGHDK, CDR2 SYGVNS, per germline. CDR3 sequence: CASSEWAGQNTEAFF. DNA for the CDR3: TGTGCCAGCAGTGAATGGGCAGGGCAGAACACTGAAGCTTTCTTT.

The chain couples TRBV27 to TRBJ1-5; tentative D call: TRBD1 (6 bases). Looked up from germline, CDR1 is MNHEY and CDR2 is SMNVEV (reference sequence). V gave up 9 bases and J gave up 0 bases, with 18 bases separating them. The CDR3 totals 16 residues. The CDR3 nucleotides are TGTGCCAGAGTGGGCAGGGGATTATATAGCAATCAGCCCCAGCATTTT. Translation: CARVGRGLYSNQPQHF.

The rearrangement joins TRBV14 to TRBJ2-1, with 7 positions matching TRBD1. The germline V gene encodes CDR1 SGHDN and CDR2 FVKESK. With V trimmed by 0 bases and J by 10 bases, 6 bases remained unmatched. The CDR3 length is 14 residues. The CDR3 region is CASSQEDRVNEQFF. Written as DNA, the CDR3 is TGTGCCAGCAGCCAAGAAGACAGGGTCAACGAGCAGTTCTTC. Combining the CDR3 with reference TRBV14 and TRBJ2-1 gives the whole variable domain EAGVTQFPSHSVIEKGQTVTLRCDPISGHDNLYWYRRVMGKEIKFLLHFVKESKQDESGMPNNRFLAERTGGTYSTLKVQPAELEDSGVYFCASSQEDRVNEQFFGPGTRLTVL.

This clone was seen more than once but under ten times. The CDR3 sequence: CASSIVTSGKETQYF. The CDR3 region has the DNA TGTGCCAGTAGTATAGTTACTAGCGGGAAAGAGACCCAGTACTTC. The rearrangement uses TRBV19 and TRBJ2-5, with TRBD2 identical over 10 bases. CDR3 length: 15 amino acids. The J segment lost 3 bases and the V segment lost 1 base, leaving 2 bases of the junction unmatched. The germline gives CDR1 LNHDA, CDR2 SQIVND (reference sequence).

This chain uses TRBV4-2 with TRBJ1-1; perhaps TRBD1 as D (5 bases). CDR1 LGHNA and CDR2 YNFKEQ come from the germline V gene. V was clipped by 1 base and J by 6 bases, with 18 bases between them. This CDR3 has 16 residues. This CDR3 reads CASSQVGSRGRAEAFF. DNA for the CDR3: TGTGCCAGCAGCCAAGTGGGATCCCGGGGGAGGGCTGAAGCTTTCTTT.

V is TRBV11-3 and J is TRBJ2-1; D is possibly TRBD2 (5 bases). The CDR3 totals 15 residues. V shed 4 bases and J shed 0 bases, with 10 bases lying between them. CDR1 is SGHNT and CDR2 is YENEEA in the germline V gene. CDR3 protein: CASSWRGFSYNEQFF. CDR3 sequence (DNA): TGTGCCAGCAGCTGGAGAGGGTTCTCCTACAATGAGCAGTTCTTC.

This chain uses TRBV6-1 with TRBJ1-1, with a possible D match to TRBD1 (5 bases). V lost 4 bases and J 2 bases, leaving 17 bases between the germline ends. The length of the CDR3 is 16 residues. Germline V gene sequence: CDR1 MNHNS, CDR2 SASEGT. The DNA of the CDR3 is TGTGCCAGCAGTGTAAATCCTCAGGGACTTAACACTGAAGCTTTCTTT. Amino acids: CASSVNPQGLNTEAFF.

The J gene is TRBJ2-7, the V gene TRBV5-4, with 11 bases fitting TRBD1. V shed 2 bases, J shed 6 bases, and the junction held 1 base outside the gene matches. The V gene's germline CDR1 is SGHNT and CDR2 YYREEE (reference sequence). CDR3 length: 13 amino acids. CDR3 DNA: TGTGCCAGCAGCTTCGGGACAGGGGGCGAGCAGTACTTC. Translated, it gives CASSFGTGGEQYF.

The chain recombines TRBV5-1 with TRBJ2-1; TRBD2 matches 7 bases. The CDR3 sequence is 15 residues long. With V trimmed by 5 bases and J by 4 bases, 9 bases remained unmatched. Germline V gene data show CDR1 as SGHRS and CDR2 as YFSETQ. This CDR3 is CASSFSGTNYNEQFF. In DNA form, the CDR3 reads TGCGCCAGCAGTTTCTCCGGGACTAATTACAATGAGCAGTTCTTC.

This chain connects TRBV3-1 (or the pseudogene TRBV3-2) to TRBJ2-1, with a weak D call TRBD1 (6 bases). CDR3 length: 13 amino acids. Per germline, CDR1 LGHDT and CDR2 YNNKEL (reference sequence). V lost 4 bases and J lost 8, with 12 bases in between. CDR3 DNA sequence: TGTGCCAGCAGCCGCCCAGGGGCCGATGAGCAGTTCTTC. Translated, it gives CASSRPGADEQFF.

This chain links TRBV28 with TRBJ2-5, with D maybe TRBD1 (7 bases). Trimming left V 6 bases short and J 4 bases short, with 24 bases between. CDR1 MDHEN and CDR2 SYDVKM come from the germline V gene. CDR3 length: 17 amino acids. The CDR3 loop reads CASSPLMEGAKGETQYF. CDR3 nucleotides: TGTGCCAGCAGCCCCCTTATGGAGGGGGCCAAGGGAGAGACCCAGTACTTC.

The V call is TRBV6-6, the J call TRBJ1-3, with unresolved D. Trimming took 5 bases from V and 0 from J, leaving 11 bases between them. The CDR3 extends over 15 amino acids. Germline CDR1 MNHNY, CDR2 SVGAGI (reference sequence). CDR3 nucleotides: TGTGCCAGCAGTACCATCTTCAGCTCTGGAAACACCATATATTTT. Its protein is CASSTIFSSGNTIYF.

The V and J genes are TRBV6-5 and TRBJ2-7, with TRBD2 matching over 11 bases. V shed 6 bases, J shed 5 bases, and the junction held 9 bases outside the gene matches. The germline V gene encodes CDR1 MNHEY and CDR2 SVGAGI. The CDR3 loop spans 15 amino acids. CDR3 coding DNA: TGTGCCAGCAGACCGGGGACTAGCGGAAGACACGAGCAGTACTTC. Its translation is CASRPGTSGRHEQYF.